The rows below give T cell receptor beta chains drawn from one sample of a study of low-dose radiotherapy and immunotherapy resistance in tumors. TCRdb re-called the reads with MiXCR, one entry per CDR3 protein. The sample records 85,000 to 100,000 distinct CDR3 sequences, 9.4% being singletons. The material was PBMCs, obtained before treatment. The receptor set was obtained from a male donor with prostate cancer. The CDR3 runs from the conserved cysteine through the conserved F or W. The order of the fields is clone size, V gene, D gene, J gene, CDR3 protein, CDR3 DNA. The D gene is left open where the match is weak. The size of a clone is reported for some rows only, either as once, few or many, or as a class for expanded clones.

many	TRBV30	.	TRBJ2-5	CAWSALGAQETQYF	TGTGCCTGGAGTGCCTTAGGGGCCCAAGAGACCCAGTACTTC
many	TRBV28	.	TRBJ2-2	CASSLGNTGELFF	TGTGCCAGCAGTTTGGGGAACACCGGGGAGCTGTTTTTT
once	TRBV26	.	TRBJ2-7	CASRGVGGKSYEQYF	TGTGCCAGCAGAGGAGTCGGGGGAAAATCCTACGAGCAGTACTTC
.	TRBV5-1	.	TRBJ2-3	CASRRRGSTDTQYF	TGCGCCAGCAGAAGGAGGGGCAGCACAGATACGCAGTATTTT
many	TRBV28	.	TRBJ2-7	CASSFAPSYEQYF	TGTGCCAGCAGTTTCGCTCCCTCCTACGAGCAGTACTTC
few	TRBV28	.	TRBJ2-3	CATNRPSTDTQYF	TGTGCCACGAATCGTCCCAGCACAGATACGCAGTATTTT
many	TRBV2	TRBD1	TRBJ1-4	CASSDGQGSEKLFF	TGTGCCAGCAGTGATGGACAGGGAAGTGAAAAACTGTTTTTT
many	TRBV6-2/TRBV6-3	.	TRBJ2-7	CASSYSTDSYEQYF	TGTGCCAGCAGTTACTCGACAGACTCCTACGAGCAGTACTTC
many	TRBV24-1	TRBD1	TRBJ2-3	CATSDLKDRDSTDTQYF	TGTGCCACCAGTGACCTAAAGGACAGGGATAGCACAGATACGCAGTATTTT
.	TRBV5-1	.	TRBJ2-6	CASSLARGGQVSGANVLTF	TGCGCCAGCAGCCTGGCGAGGGGGGGACAGGTCTCTGGGGCCAACGTCCTGACTTTC
.	TRBV28	.	TRBJ2-7	CASSPVWQGRGLGEQYF	TGTGCCAGCAGTCCAGTCTGGCAGGGCCGGGGGTTGGGCGAGCAGTACTTC
many	TRBV7-8	.	TRBJ2-7	CASSRSPGNEQYF	TGTGCCAGCAGCCGATCCCCTGGGAACGAGCAGTACTTC
many	TRBV20-1	.	TRBJ1-1	CSASGLRNTEAFF	TGCAGTGCTAGCGGCCTAAGGAACACTGAAGCTTTCTTT
many	TRBV5-1	.	TRBJ2-2	CASSLVLSTGELFF	TGCGCCAGCAGCTTGGTCTTGTCCACCGGGGAGCTGTTTTTT
many	TRBV5-4	.	TRBJ1-5	CASSLDGGYQPQHF	TGTGCCAGCAGCTTGGACGGAGGTTACCAGCCCCAGCATTTT
many	TRBV11-3	.	TRBJ1-1	CASSFAPRTAVNTEAFF	TGTGCCAGCAGCTTCGCACCCCGGACAGCCGTGAACACTGAAGCTTTCTTT
many	TRBV23-1	.	TRBJ2-7	CASSQSEAGPNHEQYF	TGCGCCAGCAGTCAATCGGAGGCGGGGCCCAACCACGAGCAGTACTTC
many	TRBV10-3	.	TRBJ1-2	CAISASRDTNYGYTF	TGTGCCATCAGCGCATCAAGGGACACGAACTATGGCTACACCTTC
many	TRBV4-2	.	TRBJ2-5	CASSQDWTRGETQYF	TGTGCCAGCAGCCAAGATTGGACCAGGGGAGAGACCCAGTACTTC
once	TRBV28	.	TRBJ2-1	CASSLWAYNEQFF	TGTGCCAGCAGTTTGTGGGCTTACAATGAGCAGTTCTTC
.	TRBV4-1	TRBD2	TRBJ2-7	CASSPRTSGYYEQYF	TGCGCCAGCAGCCCCCGGACTAGCGGGTACTACGAGCAGTACTTC
many	TRBV28	.	TRBJ2-1	CASKLAYYNEQFF	TGTGCCAGCAAGCTAGCGTATTACAATGAGCAGTTCTTC